Following are 27 T cell receptor beta chains from one sample sequenced in a study of technical replicates of blood from a handful of donors. Sequenced by immunoSEQ multiplex PCR; TCRdb stores in-frame clones only, minus some. Among about 80,000 clones, roughly 97% were seen once, and the ten largest hold approximately 0.2%. The sequenced sample consisted of T cells isolated from PBMCs. Receptor source: a human donor in good health.

The rearrangement uses TRBV4-1 and TRBJ1-5, with D perhaps TRBD1 (5 bases). CDR1 and CDR2 from the germline V gene are MGHRA and YSYEKL. There are 16 residues in the CDR3. With 4 bases removed from V and 0 bases from J, the gap between germline ends came to 13 bases. This chain's CDR3 is CASSLYGHDSNQPQHF. As DNA, the CDR3 is TGCGCCAGCAGCCTATACGGACATGATAGCAATCAGCCCCAGCATTTT.

The chain uses TRBV7-6 and TRBJ2-3; possibly TRBD2 for D (5 bases). This CDR3 is built from 12 residues. The ends were cut back, 3 bases at V and 4 bases at J, with 5 bases in the middle. CDR1 and CDR2 (germline): SGHVS, FNYEAQ. CDR3 nucleotides: TGTGCCAGCAGCTTTAGCGCAGATACGCAGTATTTT. Translation: CASSFSADTQYF.

This rearrangement joins TRBV4-1 to TRBJ2-4; tentative D call: TRBD1 (6 bases). The CDR3 contains 16 residues. Germline CDR1 reads MGHRA; CDR2 reads YSYEKL. Trimming cost V 3 bases and J 0 bases, with 12 bases left between them. This CDR3 is CASSHITQGAKNIQYF. CDR3 bases: TGCGCCAGCAGCCATATAACACAGGGAGCCAAAAACATTCAGTACTTC.

The gene calls are TRBV28 and TRBJ2-7; TRBD1 aligns across 7 bases. Germline-derived CDR1 and CDR2 are MDHEN and SYDVKM. The CDR3 runs 15 residues. Germline trimming cut 3 bases from V and 3 bases from J; bases unmatched to any gene: 8. The CDR3 loop reads CASSLGQLIIYEQYF. The CDR3 bases are TGTGCCAGCAGTTTGGGACAGCTTATTATCTACGAGCAGTACTTC.

The gene calls are TRBV4-2 and TRBJ1-2; TRBD1 is a possible D gene (6 bases). Germline assignment: CDR1 LGHNA and CDR2 YNFKEQ. V was cut by 1 base and J by 5 bases, with 14 bases left in between. The CDR3 consists of 15 residues. CDR3 coding DNA: TGTGCCAGCAGCCAAGGAGTCAGGGGTGGTTATGGCTACACCTTC. Translation gives CASSQGVRGGYGYTF.

Points on this clone: Germline is not matched at one junction end, which may reflect a read error. The chain employs TRBV19 and TRBJ1-2, with D unclear. Germline CDR1 reads LNHDA; CDR2 reads SQIVND (reference sequence). This CDR3 is built from 12 residues. Here the CDR3 DNA reads TGTGCCAGTAGTATAGGAGGGCAGGATATTCGTTTC. It specifies CASSIGGQDIRF. Variable domain in full (rest from reference TRBV19 and TRBJ1-2): DGGITQSPKYLFRKEGQNVTLSCEQNLNHDAMYWYRQDPGQGLRLIYYSQIVNDFQKGDIAEGYSVSREKKESFPLTVTSAQKNPTAFYLCASSIGGQDIRFGSGTRLTVV.

The genes are TRBV7-6 and TRBJ1-5; maybe TRBD1 (6 bases). Germline values: CDR1 SGHVS, CDR2 FNYEAQ. Trimming took off 5 bases at V and 6 bases at J, with 14 bases between the two ends. The CDR3 has 14 amino acids. CDR3 loop: CASSTNTQGQPQHF. The CDR3 nucleotides are TGTGCCAGCAGCACTAACACACAGGGTCAGCCCCAGCATTTT.

The chain recombines TRBV18 with TRBJ2-3; 10 nucleotides agree with TRBD2. CDR3 size: 17 residues. V lost 2 bases, J lost 2 bases, and 7 bases stayed unmatched. Germline V CDR1 and CDR2: KGHSH, LQKENI. The CDR3 is CASSPTVAGGYTDTQYF. The CDR3 nucleotides read TGTGCCAGCTCACCAACGGTAGCGGGAGGTTACACAGATACGCAGTATTTT.

This clone was seen just once. The chain employs TRBV19 and TRBJ1-1; 8 bases align to TRBD1. The germline CDR1 and CDR2 sequences are LNHDA and SQIVND (reference sequence). The CDR3 length is 16 residues. J gave up 4 bases and V 4 bases, and 11 bases lay outside the gene matches. The CDR3 protein is CASSRFNQGAFTEAFF. The CDR3 region has the DNA TGTGCCAGTAGTAGATTTAATCAGGGGGCCTTCACTGAAGCTTTCTTT.

The V and J genes are TRBV27 and TRBJ2-5; 9 nucleotides agree with TRBD1. CDR3 length: 14 residues. Germline CDR1 is MNHEY and CDR2 is SMNVEV (reference sequence). The J segment lost 5 bases and the V segment lost 6 bases, leaving 7 bases of the junction unmatched. Written as DNA, the CDR3 is TGTGCCAGCAGATTTGGGGACAGGGCGGAGACCCAGTACTTC. It translates to CASRFGDRAETQYF.

This rearrangement joins TRBV30 to TRBJ2-5; 10 bases agree with TRBD1. CDR3 size: 18 residues. Germline V CDR1 and CDR2: GTSNPN, SVGIG (reference sequence). With 0 bases clipped from V and 1 base from J, the junction kept 11 bases outside the gene matches. The DNA for the CDR3 is TGTGCCTGGAGTGTACGGCCACAGGACAGGGGGTTCCAAGAGACCCAGTACTTC. This translates into CAWSVRPQDRGFQETQYF.

This clone was seen once. This sequence joins TRBV5-1 and TRBJ2-3, with 7 bases fitting TRBD2. V shed 4 bases, J shed 1 base, and the junction held 3 bases outside the gene matches. The CDR3 loop spans 14 amino acids. The germline gives CDR1 SGHRS, CDR2 YFSETQ. CDR3 DNA: TGCGCCAGCAGCGCTGGACTAGGCACAGATACGCAGTATTTT. It encodes CASSAGLGTDTQYF.

The chain employs TRBV5-1 and TRBJ2-1, with a possible D match to TRBD1 (6 bases). The germline V gene encodes CDR1 SGHRS and CDR2 YFSETQ. V dropped 0 bases and J dropped 3 bases, with 7 bases sitting between them. CDR3 length equals 14 residues. The CDR3: CASSLGGLYNEQFF. CDR3 bases: TGCGCCAGCAGCTTGGGGGGGCTCTACAATGAGCAGTTCTTC.

V usage is TRBV10-1 and J usage is TRBJ2-1, with D uncertain. Germline lookup yields CDR1 WNHNN and CDR2 SYGVQD (reference sequence). The CDR3 runs to 11 residues. Trimming left V 4 bases short and J 6 bases short, with 4 bases between. CDR3 in amino acids: CASSAGNEQFF. Written as DNA, the CDR3 is TGCGCCAGCAGTGCGGGCAATGAGCAGTTCTTC.

The gene calls are TRBV4-1 and TRBJ1-4; possible D gene TRBD1, 6 bases. Per the germline V gene, CDR1 is MGHRA and CDR2 is YSYEKL. V lost 2 bases to trimming and J lost 4 bases, with 14 bases between them. The CDR3 runs to 16 residues. The CDR3 nucleotides are TGCGCCAGCAGCCAAAGGGCACAGGGAATTAATGAAAAACTGTTTTTT. Translating it yields CASSQRAQGINEKLFF.

Details on this clone: Other DNA sequences in the sample encode the same CDR3. V gene TRBV19 combines with J gene TRBJ2-7; TRBD1 is a possible D gene (6 bases). With 5 bases removed from V and 4 bases from J, the gap between germline ends came to 12 bases. The CDR3 loop spans 13 amino acids. Germline V gives CDR1 LNHDA, CDR2 SQIVND (reference sequence). Here the CDR3 reads CASSPRTVYEQYF. In nucleotides, the CDR3 is TGTGCCAGTAGTCCACGGACAGTATACGAGCAGTACTTC.

The chain recombines TRBV27 with TRBJ2-1, with TRBD2 identical over 8 bases. Trimming removed 5 bases from V and 3 bases from J; junction bases left unmatched: 6. Germline values: CDR1 MNHEY, CDR2 SMNVEV (reference sequence). The CDR3 covers 15 residues. The CDR3, as DNA: TGTGCCAGCAGTCCGGTTAGCGGGAACTACAATGAGCAGTTCTTC. This translates into CASSPVSGNYNEQFF.

The chain combines TRBV4-2 with TRBJ2-5; 14 bases match TRBD2. Germline V gives CDR1 LGHNA, CDR2 YNFKEQ. Germline trimming cut 6 bases from V and 1 base from J; bases unmatched to any gene: 1. The CDR3 extends over 15 amino acids. This CDR3 reads CASSGTSGGQETQYF. The CDR3, as DNA: TGTGCCAGCAGTGGGACTAGCGGGGGCCAAGAGACCCAGTACTTC.

The chain couples TRBV10-2 to TRBJ2-1; 9 nucleotides line up with TRBD2. Losses at the gene ends were 7 bases for V and 4 bases for J; bases not matched to a gene: 5. The CDR3 spans 14 residues. Germline V CDR1 and CDR2: WSHSY, SAAADI. The CDR3 DNA is TGCGCCAGCACCATAGCGGGGGTTTACAATGAGCAGTTCTTC. This gives the protein CASTIAGVYNEQFF.

The V and J genes are TRBV7-2 and TRBJ1-2; perhaps TRBD1 as D (5 bases). Germline CDR1 is SGHTA and CDR2 is FQGNSA. Trimming shortened V by 2 bases and J by 5 bases, and 12 bases separated the two germline ends. The length of the CDR3 is 14 residues. CDR3 bases: TGTGCCAGCAGCTTAACGTCCCAGGGATATGGCTACACCTTC. Amino acid sequence: CASSLTSQGYGYTF.

The DNA of the CDR3 is TGTGCCAGCAGCGTGGGGCAACACACTGAAGCTTTCTTT. Translating gives CASSVGQHTEAFF. The rearrangement links TRBV9 to TRBJ1-1; possibly TRBD1 for D (5 bases). The CDR3 is made up of 13 amino acids. Germline V lookup: CDR1 SGDLS, CDR2 YYNGEE. V was trimmed by 2 bases and J by 3 bases, leaving 8 bases between them.

The chain links TRBV9 to TRBJ1-2; TRBD1 aligns across 8 bases. V was clipped by 3 bases and J by 4 bases; unmatched bases: 5. Looked up from germline, CDR1 is SGDLS and CDR2 is YYNGEE. The CDR3 spans 14 residues. As DNA, the CDR3 is TGTGCCAGCAGCGGCCAGGGGGCCGGCTATGGCTACACCTTC. Encoded protein: CASSGQGAGYGYTF. The full variable domain, with the rest looked up from reference TRBV9 and TRBJ1-2, is DSGVTQTPKHLITATGQRVTLRCSPRSGDLSVYWYQQSLDQGLQFLIQYYNGEERAKGNILERFSAQQFPDLHSELNLSSLELGDSALYFCASSGQGAGYGYTFGSGTRLTVV.

The chain carries TRBV10-1 and TRBJ2-3; 9 bases line up with TRBD2. The CDR3 extends over 16 amino acids. CDR1 and CDR2 (germline): WNHNN, SYGVQD (reference sequence). With 2 bases clipped from V and 3 bases from J, the junction kept 6 bases outside the gene matches. Here the CDR3 reads CASSEPAGGGTDTQYF. Here the CDR3 DNA reads TGCGCCAGCAGTGAGCCAGCGGGAGGAGGGACAGATACGCAGTATTTT.

V usage is TRBV28 and J usage is TRBJ1-3, with 8 bases that match TRBD1. Germline trimming cut 8 bases from V and 9 bases from J; bases unmatched to any gene: 21. Germline lookup yields CDR1 MDHEN and CDR2 SYDVKM. CDR3 length: 17 amino acids. The CDR3 spells CASGVNLGTGRIATIYF. CDR3 nucleotides: TGTGCCAGCGGAGTTAACCTCGGGACAGGTAGAATAGCCACCATATATTTT.

CDR3 residues: CASSRTSGRNEQFF. For the CDR3, the DNA is TGCGCCAGCAGCAGGACTAGCGGTAGGAATGAGCAGTTCTTC. This chain uses TRBV5-1 with TRBJ2-1; 10 bases fit TRBD2. V was pared by 4 bases and J by 7 bases, with 5 bases of the junction left unmatched. The CDR3 sequence is 14 residues long. Germline V lookup: CDR1 SGHRS, CDR2 YFSETQ.

The genes are TRBV6-5 and TRBJ2-5; maybe TRBD2 (5 bases). The CDR3 loop spans 16 amino acids. Germline V lookup: CDR1 MNHEY, CDR2 SVGAGI. V lost 0 bases to trimming and J lost 0 bases, with 11 bases between them. CDR3 sequence: CASSYSISGNQETQYF. The CDR3 region has the DNA TGTGCCAGCAGTTACTCGATCTCGGGAAACCAAGAGACCCAGTACTTC.

This clone showed up just once. V usage is TRBV6-1 and J usage is TRBJ2-7, with 10 bases matching TRBD1. This CDR3 comprises 14 residues. J gave up 5 bases and V 6 bases, and 7 bases lay outside the gene matches. Germline V gene sequence: CDR1 MNHNS, CDR2 SASEGT. The DNA of the CDR3 is TGTGCCAGCAGGGTGACAGGGGGCGTAGACGAGCAGTACTTC. Translating gives CASRVTGGVDEQYF.